The 4 T cell receptor beta chains reported below all come from one sample, sequenced in a study of CD8 T cells in Susac syndrome. Random-hexamer reverse transcription was applied to about 0.45 to 1 ug RNA. TCRdb reanalysed the immunoSEQ multiplex PCR reads using MiXCR and keeps one entry per CDR3 protein. The sample lists some 190,000 distinct CDR3 sequences; approximately 95% were seen once. The sample taken for sequencing was CD4+ T cells from PBMCs. These TCRs come from a human donor in good health.

The table lists this clonotype with a few counts. This rearrangement joins TRBV28 to TRBJ2-6; D might be TRBD1 (6 bases). The CDR3 loop spans 15 amino acids. Trimming removed 6 bases at V and 0 bases at J, with 9 bases between. Germline CDR1 and CDR2: MDHEN and SYDVKM. The CDR3 region has the DNA TGTGCCAGCAGCCAAGGGGGCTCTGGGGCCAACGTCCTGACTTTC. Its protein product is CASSQGGSGANVLTF.

The rearrangement links TRBV11-2 to TRBJ2-1, with TRBD2 identical over 10 bases. Trimming took 1 base from V and 9 from J; bases not matched to a gene: 6. The CDR3 is 15 amino acids. Germline loops: CDR1 SGHAT, CDR2 FQNNGV. CDR3 region: CASSLVGLAGVEQFF. In DNA, the CDR3 is TGTGCCAGCAGCTTAGTTGGTCTAGCGGGAGTTGAGCAGTTCTTC.

The genes are TRBV14 and TRBJ2-5; 9 nucleotides agree with TRBD1. CDR1 and CDR2 (germline): SGHDN, FVKESK. V was clipped by 3 bases and J by 7 bases; unmatched bases: 3. The CDR3 spans 13 residues. The CDR3 bases are TGTGCCAGCAGCCAGGGACAGGGTGGGACCCAGTACTTC. This sequence encodes CASSQGQGGTQYF.

The genes are TRBV9 and TRBJ2-5; 10 bases map to TRBD1. Looked up from germline, CDR1 is SGDLS and CDR2 is YYNGEE. V lost 6 bases, J lost 7 bases, and 6 bases stayed unmatched. The CDR3 is 13 residues long. CDR3 loop: CASNRGQGTTQYF. CDR3 bases: TGTGCCAGCAATAGGGGACAGGGGACGACCCAGTACTTC.